This entry lists 15 T cell receptor beta chains sequenced from one sample in a study of blood T cell repertoires in COVID-19. Clones were sequenced by immunoSEQ multiplex PCR, and TCRdb holds only the in-frame ones, with some missing. The sample contains 150,000 to 200,000 clones, less than 90% of which appear only once. Material: peripheral blood. The receptors were sampled from a man aged 55 to 70 with acute or convalescent COVID-19.

The V call is TRBV29-1, the J call TRBJ2-7, with 10 bases identical to TRBD1. This CDR3 is built from 14 residues. From germline, CDR1 is SQVTM and CDR2 ANQGSEA. V shed 6 bases, J shed 5 bases, and the junction held 10 bases outside the gene matches. The CDR3 DNA reads as TGCAGCGTGGGAGGGGGACAGGGGACCAACGAGCAGTACTTC. Its translation is CSVGGGQGTNEQYF.

This rearrangement joins TRBV6-1 to TRBJ2-3, with D possibly TRBD2 on 6 matching bases. The CDR3 loop spans 14 amino acids. Germline CDR1 MNHNS, CDR2 SASEGT. The V end was cut by 3 bases, the J end by 3 bases, with 10 bases between. The chain's CDR3 is CASSDAGLTDTQYF. The CDR3 DNA is TGTGCCAGCAGTGATGCGGGGTTAACAGATACGCAGTATTTT.

The chain couples TRBV19 to TRBJ1-2; 8 bases line up with TRBD1. Trimming took 10 bases from V and 4 from J; bases not matched to a gene: 8. The CDR3 totals 13 residues. Per the germline V gene, CDR1 is LNHDA and CDR2 is SQIVND (reference sequence). The CDR3 reads CATTTGGTYGYTF. CDR3 bases: TGTGCCACCACTACAGGGGGGACCTATGGCTACACCTTC.

This clone appeared a few times. The V and J genes are TRBV27 and TRBJ2-2; maybe TRBD2 (6 bases). Trimming took off 5 bases at V and 7 bases at J, with 23 bases between the two ends. There are 17 residues in the CDR3. The germline V gene has CDR1 MNHEY and CDR2 SMNVEV (reference sequence). The CDR3 DNA is TGTGCCAGCAGTGACACAAAACTGGGACTCACGGTCGGGGAGCTGTTTTTT. Its translation is CASSDTKLGLTVGELFF.

The chain recombines TRBV19 with TRBJ2-1; 7 nucleotides agree with TRBD1. J was trimmed by 2 bases and V by 2 bases; bases with no gene match: 0. This CDR3 is 14 amino acids long. CDR1 LNHDA and CDR2 SQIVND come from the germline V gene (reference sequence). The CDR3 loop is CASSIRGPYNEQFF. The CDR3 DNA reads as TGTGCCAGTAGTATAAGGGGGCCCTACAATGAGCAGTTCTTC.

This chain joins TRBV19 and TRBJ1-1; 7 nucleotides match TRBD1. The germline V gene encodes CDR1 LNHDA and CDR2 SQIVND (reference sequence). The CDR3 covers 15 residues. The ends lost 5 bases at V and 1 base at J; junction bases unmatched: 7. The CDR3 here is CASSQRQGPNTEAFF. The CDR3 DNA sequence: TGTGCCAGTAGTCAACGACAGGGCCCGAACACTGAAGCTTTCTTT.

The V gene is TRBV5-4, the J gene TRBJ1-2; 9 nucleotides line up with TRBD1. Per germline, CDR1 SGHNT and CDR2 YYREEE (reference sequence). The CDR3 sequence is 15 residues long. Trimming at V came to 4 bases and at J to 5 bases, leaving 9 bases not matched to a gene. The CDR3 DNA follows: TGTGCCAGCAGCGAAACCGGGACAGGGATTTATGGCTACACCTTC. It encodes CASSETGTGIYGYTF.

CDR3 amino acids: CASMGDRAYNEQFF. DNA for the CDR3: TGTGCCAGTATGGGGGACAGGGCCTACAATGAGCAGTTCTTC. The gene calls are TRBV19 and TRBJ2-1; 9 positions match TRBD1. Trimming removed 7 bases from V and 2 bases from J; junction bases left unmatched: 3. The CDR3 is 14 amino acids. CDR1 and CDR2 from the germline V gene are LNHDA and SQIVND (reference sequence). The complete variable domain, with remaining parts taken from reference TRBV19 and TRBJ2-1, reads DGGITQSPKYLFRKEGQNVTLSCEQNLNHDAMYWYRQDPGQGLRLIYYSQIVNDFQKGDIAEGYSVSREKKESFPLTVTSAQKNPTAFYLCASMGDRAYNEQFFGPGTRLTVL.

The rearrangement joins TRBV6-6 to TRBJ1-2, with D tentatively TRBD1 (6 bases). Germline V lookup: CDR1 MNHNY, CDR2 SVGAGI (reference sequence). V dropped 2 bases and J dropped 2 bases, with 9 bases sitting between them. The CDR3 extends over 14 amino acids. The CDR3 sequence: CASSYQGQNYGYTF. DNA of the CDR3: TGTGCCAGCAGTTACCAAGGACAGAACTATGGCTACACCTTC.

The gene calls are TRBV6-2 or TRBV6-3 and TRBJ2-7, with 8 bases lining up with TRBD2. This CDR3 contains 14 residues. The trim removed 8 bases at V and 5 bases at J, leaving 11 bases unmatched. The germline gives CDR1 MNHEY, CDR2 SVGEGT. CDR3 sequence (DNA): TGTGCCAGCCGTTTGCGGCGGGGGGCGGACGAGCAGTACTTC. This gives the protein CASRLRRGADEQYF.

V is TRBV5-6 and J is TRBJ2-3, with D perhaps matching TRBD2 (5 bases). V lost 9 bases to trimming and J lost 6 bases, with 11 bases between them. Looked up from germline, CDR1 is SGHDT and CDR2 is YYEEEE. CDR3 length equals 11 residues. CDR3 DNA: TGTGCCACTGGAGGCGGGGATACGCAGTATTTT. It translates to CATGGGDTQYF.

The chain combines TRBV5-1 with TRBJ1-6; D is unresolved. The CDR3 is 15 amino acids. The germline V gene has CDR1 SGHRS and CDR2 YFSETQ. The V end was cut by 4 bases, the J end by 7 bases, with 15 bases between. As DNA, the CDR3 is TGCGCCAGCAGCAATCGACCGGGCGGGAATTCACCCCTCCACTTT. Its protein product is CASSNRPGGNSPLHF.

CDR3 amino acids: CASSATDRPYTEAFF. DNA for the CDR3: TGTGCCAGCAGCGCTACAGACAGGCCTTACACTGAAGCTTTCTTT. V usage is TRBV7-9 and J usage is TRBJ1-1; D might be TRBD1 (6 bases). CDR1 and CDR2 from the germline V gene are SEHNR and FQNEAQ (reference sequence). The CDR3 has 15 residues. Trimming removed 5 bases at V and 3 bases at J, with 16 bases between.

V is TRBV27 and J is TRBJ1-5; tentatively, D is TRBD1 (5 bases). V lost 2 bases and J 7 bases, leaving 12 bases between the germline ends. This CDR3 has 14 residues. Germline values: CDR1 MNHEY, CDR2 SMNVEV (reference sequence). DNA of the CDR3: TGTGCCAGCAGTTTACGCGGGGGGGTCCAGCCCCAGCATTTT. Translation: CASSLRGGVQPQHF.

The chain joins TRBV5-4 to TRBJ2-3; 12 bases agree with TRBD2. Looked up from germline, CDR1 is SGHNT and CDR2 is YYREEE (reference sequence). V was pared by 1 base and J by 3 bases, with 3 bases of the junction left unmatched. The CDR3 is 16 residues long. The CDR3 loop is CASSLRLAGGTDTQYF. CDR3 coding DNA: TGTGCCAGCAGCTTGCGGCTAGCGGGGGGGACAGATACGCAGTATTTT.